Below are 25 T cell receptor beta chains sequenced from a single sample in a study of response to subunit inactivated influenza vaccine. TCRdb independently ran MiXCR on the RT-PCR reads; one entry per CDR3 protein. The sample includes approximately 730,000 distinct CDR3 sequences, over 11% of them seen just once. Sequencing was performed on PBMCs from blood, taken 14 to 15 days before vaccination. These receptors were obtained from a man between 45 and 60 years old who received an inactivated influenza vaccine.

The sample holds a few counts of this clonotype. The chain links TRBV4-3 to TRBJ1-2; unclear D gene. Looked up from germline, CDR1 is LGHNA and CDR2 is YSLEER. The CDR3 covers 16 residues. Trimming cost V 0 bases and J 0 bases, with 11 bases left between them. DNA of the CDR3: TGCGCCAGCAGCCAAGAATCCGCTTTTTCTAACTATGGCTACACCTTC. Its translation: CASSQESAFSNYGYTF.

The V call is TRBV10-2, the J call TRBJ1-5; D might be TRBD1 (5 bases). The CDR3 consists of 17 residues. Germline CDR1 WSHSY, CDR2 SAAADI. The V end was cut by 0 bases, the J end by 5 bases, with 17 bases between. The DNA of the CDR3 is TGCGCCAGCAGTGAGTCGGGAAGGCCAGGACACCATCAGCCCCAGCATTTT. Protein sequence: CASSESGRPGHHQPQHF.

This clonotype has just a few counts. This chain links TRBV5-1 with TRBJ2-5; D is tentatively TRBD1 or TRBD2 (5 bases each). The CDR3 consists of 15 residues. Germline V lookup: CDR1 SGHRS, CDR2 YFSETQ. Trimming shortened V by 4 bases and J by 2 bases, and 15 bases separated the two germline ends. This CDR3 is CASSRGLGQQETQYF. DNA for the CDR3: TGCGCCAGCAGCCGTGGACTGGGGCAACAAGAGACCCAGTACTTC.

The rearrangement uses TRBV6-1 and TRBJ2-2, with D uncertain. CDR3 size: 14 residues. Germline CDR1 and CDR2: MNHNS and SASEGT. The V and J ends lost 7 bases and 5 bases respectively, with 14 bases between them. DNA for the CDR3: TGTGCCAGCACCAATAGAGCTGGGACCGGGGAGCTGTTTTTT. It yields the protein CASTNRAGTGELFF.

This clonotype was found a few times. V is TRBV5-1 and J is TRBJ2-5, with D hard to call. Germline V gene sequence: CDR1 SGHRS, CDR2 YFSETQ. This CDR3 is 11 amino acids long. V lost 4 bases and J 4 bases, leaving 5 bases between the germline ends. The CDR3 DNA is TGCGCCAGCAGCCAAGCAGAGACCCAGTACTTC. Translation gives CASSQAETQYF.

The chain combines TRBV3-1 with TRBJ1-2; D is unclear. The CDR3 is 14 amino acids. Germline CDR1 is LGHDT and CDR2 is YNNKEL (reference sequence). V was pared by 1 base and J by 6 bases, with 12 bases between. DNA for the CDR3: TGTGCCAGCAGCCAAGGGACTATCGACCATGGCTACACCTTC. As protein: CASSQGTIDHGYTF.

The chain carries TRBV12-5 and TRBJ2-1; tentative D call: TRBD1 (5 bases). The CDR3 runs to 16 residues. The V and J ends lost 5 bases and 0 bases respectively, with 14 bases between them. Germline V CDR1 and CDR2: LGHNT, FRNRAP. The CDR3, as DNA: TGTGCTAGTGGTCATCTGGTGGGGCCCTCCTACAATGAGCAGTTCTTC. Residues: CASGHLVGPSYNEQFF.

This clonotype was picked up many times. The genes are TRBV7-2 and TRBJ2-7; TRBD1 is a possible D gene (6 bases). Between the trimmed V and J ends, which lost 6 bases and 2 bases, there was a span of 17 bases. Germline-derived CDR1 and CDR2 are SGHTA and FQGNSA. The CDR3 has 15 residues. The CDR3 region is CASRRTVSLAYEQYF. In nucleotides, the CDR3 is TGTGCCAGCAGGAGGACAGTATCCTTGGCCTACGAGCAGTACTTC.

The V gene is TRBV28, the J gene TRBJ1-1, with 8 bases fitting TRBD1. J gave up 1 base and V 4 bases, and 8 bases lay outside the gene matches. CDR1 and CDR2 (germline): MDHEN, SYDVKM. CDR3 length: 16 amino acids. The CDR3 DNA reads TGTGCCAGCAGTTCCCCAGGGGGCAAGGAGAACACTGAAGCTTTCTTT. It codes for CASSSPGGKENTEAFF.

This clonotype was seen ten or more times. The rearrangement joins TRBV5-5 to TRBJ2-3; D may be TRBD1 (6 bases). There are 17 residues in the CDR3. V lost 4 bases to trimming and J lost 3 bases, with 21 bases between them. Looked up from germline, CDR1 is SGHKS and CDR2 is YYEKEE (reference sequence). The CDR3 DNA follows: TGTGCCAGCAGCCTACCCCTGGGGGCAGGGCGGACAGATACGCAGTATTTT. Translated, it gives CASSLPLGAGRTDTQYF.

In this sample, this clonotype turned up a few times. The chain employs TRBV3-1 and TRBJ2-7; the match to TRBD1 covers 8 bases. The CDR3 contains 16 residues. V lost 3 bases, J lost 3 bases, and 10 bases stayed unmatched. Germline V gene sequence: CDR1 LGHDT, CDR2 YNNKEL (reference sequence). The CDR3 sequence: CASSHPRGPIGYEQYF. The CDR3 DNA follows: TGTGCCAGCAGCCACCCCAGGGGGCCCATTGGCTACGAGCAGTACTTC.

The V call is TRBV15, the J call TRBJ2-5, with 7 bases fitting TRBD2. Trimming removed 4 bases from V and 1 base from J; junction bases left unmatched: 6. The CDR3 loop spans 15 amino acids. CDR1 and CDR2 (germline): LNHNV, YYDKDF (reference sequence). CDR3 loop: CATSNSGRTQETQYF. CDR3 sequence (DNA): TGTGCCACCAGCAATAGCGGGCGCACCCAAGAGACCCAGTACTTC.

This clonotype was detected a few times. The J gene is TRBJ2-4, the V gene TRBV6-2 or TRBV6-3, with D perhaps matching TRBD1 or TRBD2 (5 bases each). The germline CDR1 and CDR2 sequences are MNHEY and SVGEGT. CDR3 size: 16 residues. V was pared by 5 bases and J by 0 bases, with 14 bases between. The DNA of the CDR3 is TGTGCCAGCAGTCCTCAGGGACCTCTAGCCAAAAACATTCAGTACTTC. Translation: CASSPQGPLAKNIQYF.

The CDR3 spells CASSQTGIITGELFF. As DNA, the CDR3 is TGTGCCAGCAGCCAAACAGGGATCATCACCGGGGAGCTGTTTTTT. The rearrangement links TRBV3-1 to TRBJ2-2, with D possibly matching TRBD1 (6 bases). CDR1 is LGHDT, CDR2 YNNKEL, per germline (reference sequence). V was shortened by 2 bases and J by 4 bases, with 11 bases between the two germline ends. This CDR3 has 15 amino acids.

The chain employs TRBV29-1 and TRBJ2-1; tentatively, D is TRBD1 or TRBD2 (5 bases each). V gave up 5 bases and J gave up 5 bases, with 22 bases separating them. This CDR3 has 16 residues. The V gene's germline CDR1 is SQVTM and CDR2 ANQGSEA. The CDR3 DNA reads TGCAGCGTTCATCCGCTCGATAGGGACGGTGACAATGAGCAGTTCTTC. It codes for CSVHPLDRDGDNEQFF.

This clonotype showed up just a few times. The chain carries TRBV5-6 and TRBJ2-7; possibly TRBD1 for D (5 bases). The CDR3 totals 14 residues. Germline loops: CDR1 SGHDT, CDR2 YYEEEE. Trimming pared 2 bases from V and 6 bases from J, leaving 15 bases between. The CDR3 loop reads CASSLVDRTGEQYF. CDR3 in DNA: TGTGCCAGCAGCTTAGTCGACAGAACGGGCGAGCAGTACTTC.

V usage is TRBV5-5 and J usage is TRBJ2-5, with 8 bases fitting TRBD2. The V gene end was trimmed by 4 bases and the J gene end by 2 bases; junction bases not matched to a gene: 10. From germline, CDR1 is SGHKS and CDR2 YYEKEE (reference sequence). This CDR3 comprises 16 residues. CDR3 region: CASSHAASGGQETQYF. CDR3 nucleotides: TGTGCCAGCAGCCACGCCGCGAGCGGGGGTCAAGAGACCCAGTACTTC. The variable domain in full, completed from reference TRBV5-5 and TRBJ2-5, reads DAGVTQSPTHLIKTRGQQVTLRCSPISGHKSVSWYQQVLGQGPQFIFQYYEKEERGRGNFPDRFSARQFPNYSSELNVNALLLGDSALYLCASSHAASGGQETQYFGPGTRLLVL.

The chain recombines TRBV4-2 with TRBJ1-3, with D unresolved. Trimming took 0 bases from V and 0 from J, leaving 6 bases between them. The length of the CDR3 is 15 residues. Looked up from germline, CDR1 is LGHNA and CDR2 is YNFKEQ. The CDR3 is CASSQDFSSGNTIYF. In DNA form, the CDR3 reads TGTGCCAGCAGCCAAGATTTTAGCTCTGGAAACACCATATATTTT.

The chain recombines TRBV9 with TRBJ2-1, with a tentative D call TRBD1 (6 bases). With 7 bases removed from V and 5 bases from J, the gap between germline ends came to 13 bases. CDR1 is SGDLS, CDR2 YYNGEE, per germline. The CDR3 contains 13 residues. The CDR3 region is CASSRGANNEQFF. CDR3 coding DNA: TGTGCCAGCTCCAGGGGCGCTAACAATGAGCAGTTCTTC.

The CDR3 DNA reads TGTGCCAGCAGTTTTATCGGGTCTGGGGCCAACGTCCTGACTTTC. Protein: CASSFIGSGANVLTF. The chain links TRBV27 to TRBJ2-6; D ambiguous. V lost 3 bases to trimming and J lost 1 base, with 7 bases between them. This CDR3 spans 15 amino acids. The V gene's germline CDR1 is MNHEY and CDR2 SMNVEV (reference sequence). Based on the CDR3 plus reference TRBV27 and TRBJ2-6, the full variable domain is EAQVTQNPRYLITVTGKKLTVTCSQNMNHEYMSWYRQDPGLGLRQIYYSMNVEVTDKGDVPEGYKVSRKEKRNFPLILESPSPNQTSLYFCASSFIGSGANVLTFGAGSRLTVL.

In DNA, the CDR3 is TGCGCCAGCAGAAGATCGTGGGAAGAGACCCAGTACTTC. It specifies CASRRSWEETQYF. The V and J genes are TRBV4-1 and TRBJ2-5; D not resolved. Trimming left V 6 bases short and J 3 bases short, with 11 bases between. Germline loops: CDR1 MGHRA, CDR2 YSYEKL. The CDR3 is made up of 13 amino acids.

This chain connects TRBV7-8 to TRBJ2-7; TRBD2 matches 8 bases. The V gene's germline CDR1 is SGHVS and CDR2 FQNEAQ. The CDR3 length is 18 residues. V gave up 1 base and J gave up 1 base; unmatched junction bases: 12. In DNA form, the CDR3 reads TGTGCCAGCAGCTTAGTGGTATTTGGCGGGAGGAATTCCTACGAGCAGTACTTC. Protein product: CASSLVVFGGRNSYEQYF.

This clonotype was detected only a few times. This chain links TRBV7-7 with TRBJ2-1; 11 bases are shared with TRBD2. V was pared by 5 bases and J by 0 bases, with 6 bases of the junction left unmatched. Germline V gives CDR1 SSHAT, CDR2 FNYEAQ (reference sequence). The CDR3 totals 17 residues. The CDR3 sequence is CASSPTSGGSSYNEQFF. Written as DNA, the CDR3 is TGTGCCAGCAGCCCAACTAGCGGGGGTAGCTCCTACAATGAGCAGTTCTTC.

This clonotype appeared a few times. The gene calls are TRBV7-8 and TRBJ2-7; D may match TRBD1 or TRBD2 (6 bases each). This CDR3 is 14 amino acids long. In germline, CDR1 is SGHVS, CDR2 FQNEAQ. Trimming cost V 2 bases and J 4 bases, with 12 bases left between them. The CDR3 bases are TGTGCCAGCAGCTTACTGAGGGGGGAATACGAGCAGTACTTC. This sequence encodes CASSLLRGEYEQYF. Variable domain in full (rest from reference TRBV7-8 and TRBJ2-7): GAGVSQSPRYKVAKRGQDVALRCDPISGHVSLFWYQQALGQGPEFLTYFQNEAQLDKSGLPSDRFFAERPEGSVSTLKIQRTQQEDSAVYLCASSLLRGEYEQYFGPGTRLTVT.

The chain has TRBV10-3 and TRBJ2-5, with 12 bases fitting TRBD2. Germline V lookup: CDR1 ENHRY, CDR2 SYGVKD. The CDR3 sequence is 14 residues long. J lost 5 bases, V lost 10 bases, and 8 bases had no gene match. The CDR3 DNA is TGTGCCACGCGGACTAGCGGGACCAATGAGACCCAGTACTTC. Amino acids: CATRTSGTNETQYF.